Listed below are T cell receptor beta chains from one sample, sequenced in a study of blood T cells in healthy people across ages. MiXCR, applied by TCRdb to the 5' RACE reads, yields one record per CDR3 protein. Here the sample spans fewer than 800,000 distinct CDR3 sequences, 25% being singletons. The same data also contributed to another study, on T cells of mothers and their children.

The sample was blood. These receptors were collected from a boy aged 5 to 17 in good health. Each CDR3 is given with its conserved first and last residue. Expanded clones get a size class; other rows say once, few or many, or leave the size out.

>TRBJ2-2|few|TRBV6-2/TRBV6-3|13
CASSYGYTGELFF
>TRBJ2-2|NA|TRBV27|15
CASSLSGTPTGELFF
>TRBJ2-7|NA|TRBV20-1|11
CSASEGFEQYF
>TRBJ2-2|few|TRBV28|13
CASGQGNTGELFF
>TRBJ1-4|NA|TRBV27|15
CASSPPGPDSVKLFF
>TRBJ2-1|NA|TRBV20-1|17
CSASYSGSSLGDNEQFF
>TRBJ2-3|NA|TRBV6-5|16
CASSYSAGGGRDTQYF
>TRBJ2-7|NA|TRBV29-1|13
CSVGPGTWDEQYF
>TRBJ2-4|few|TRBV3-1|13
CASSPGQESIQYF
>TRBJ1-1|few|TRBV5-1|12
CASSNRNTEAFF
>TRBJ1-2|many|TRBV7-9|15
CASSLGPGANYGYTF
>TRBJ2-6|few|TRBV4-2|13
CASSQVGANVLTF
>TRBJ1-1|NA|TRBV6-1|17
CASSPLLGRELRTEAFF
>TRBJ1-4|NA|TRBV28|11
CASRGREKLFF
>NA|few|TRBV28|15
CASSSPGQGYYEQYF
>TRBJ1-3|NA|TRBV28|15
CASSLERLGGNTIYF
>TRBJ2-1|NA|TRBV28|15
CASSSLGRSYNEQFF
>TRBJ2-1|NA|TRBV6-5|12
CASWVPENEQFF
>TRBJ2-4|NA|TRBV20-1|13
CSAQNRAKNIQYF
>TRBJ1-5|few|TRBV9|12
CASKKIDQPQHF
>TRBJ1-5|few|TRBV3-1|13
CASSRRRDQPQHF
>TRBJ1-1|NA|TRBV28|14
CASSFGNRDTEAFF
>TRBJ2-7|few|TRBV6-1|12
CASSEVRYEQYF
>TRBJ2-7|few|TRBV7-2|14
CASSANRGLNEQYF
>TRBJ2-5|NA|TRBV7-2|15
CASSWFSAGRETQYF
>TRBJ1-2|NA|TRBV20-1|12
CSAALSTYGYTF
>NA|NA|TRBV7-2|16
CASSPTRDTRGNEQFF
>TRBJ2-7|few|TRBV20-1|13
CSARGLLSYEQYF
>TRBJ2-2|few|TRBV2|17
CASSDPTGGESTGELFF
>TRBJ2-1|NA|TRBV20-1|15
CSSGKSGRAVGEQFF
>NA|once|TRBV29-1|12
CSVEGSSDEQYF
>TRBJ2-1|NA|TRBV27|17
CASSFLAGGTTYNEQFF
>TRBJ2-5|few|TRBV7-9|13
CASSPLQRETQYF
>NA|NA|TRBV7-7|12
CASQRPTYEQYF
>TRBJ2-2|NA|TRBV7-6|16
CASSPNGGGNTGELFF
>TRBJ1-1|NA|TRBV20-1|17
CSARGRMGLAANTEAFF
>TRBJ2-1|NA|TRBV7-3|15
CASSSVGGSYNEQFF
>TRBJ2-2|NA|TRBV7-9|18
CASSGAGSLLANTGELFF
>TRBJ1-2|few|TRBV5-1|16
CASSLSGTGEDYGYTF
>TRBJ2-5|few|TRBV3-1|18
CASSQSTGTRDHQETQYF
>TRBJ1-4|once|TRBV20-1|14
CSARQGRTNEKLFF
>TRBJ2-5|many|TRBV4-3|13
CASSQDSQETQYF
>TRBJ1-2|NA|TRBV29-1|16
CSVEDLRVKGASGYTF
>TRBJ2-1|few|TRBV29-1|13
CSARDWGSGEQFF
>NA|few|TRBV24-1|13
CATSDETPDEQFF
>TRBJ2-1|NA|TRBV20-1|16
CSARDGLAGAFKEQFF
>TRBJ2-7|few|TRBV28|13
CASRDGSTYEQYF
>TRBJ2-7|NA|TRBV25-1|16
CASSAHRTQRSYEQYF
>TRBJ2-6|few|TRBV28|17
CASRTRDGYSGANVLTF
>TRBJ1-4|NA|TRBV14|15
CASSQGTTTNEKLFF
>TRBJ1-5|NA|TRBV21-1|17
CASSKKGDRNSNQPQHF
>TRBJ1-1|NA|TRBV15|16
CATSRDRGAGVTEAFF
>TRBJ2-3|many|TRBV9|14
CASSAREGWDTQYF
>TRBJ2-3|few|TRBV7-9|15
CASSPGTGRTDTQYF
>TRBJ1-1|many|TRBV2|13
CASSRDMNTEAFF
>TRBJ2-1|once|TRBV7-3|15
CASSQTPENYNEQFF
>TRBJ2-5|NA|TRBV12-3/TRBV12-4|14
CASSDGSPQETQYF
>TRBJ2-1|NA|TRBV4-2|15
CASSQTVSGEGEQFF
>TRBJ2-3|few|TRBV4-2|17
CASSQEVREALTDTQYF